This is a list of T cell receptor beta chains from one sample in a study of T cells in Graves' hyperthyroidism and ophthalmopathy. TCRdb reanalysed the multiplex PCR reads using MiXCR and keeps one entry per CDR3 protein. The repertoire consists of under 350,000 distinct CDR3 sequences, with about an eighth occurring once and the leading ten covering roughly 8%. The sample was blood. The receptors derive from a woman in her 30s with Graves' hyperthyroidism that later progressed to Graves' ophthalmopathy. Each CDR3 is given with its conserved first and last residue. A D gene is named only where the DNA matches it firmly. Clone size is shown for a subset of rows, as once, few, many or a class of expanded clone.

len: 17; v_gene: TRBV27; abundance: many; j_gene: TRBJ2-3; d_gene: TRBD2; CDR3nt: TGTGCCAGCAGTCGGGGACTAGCGGACCAGAGCACAGATACGCAGTATTTT; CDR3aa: CASSRGLADQSTDTQYF
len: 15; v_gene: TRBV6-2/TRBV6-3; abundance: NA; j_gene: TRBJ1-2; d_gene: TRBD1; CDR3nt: TGTGCCAGCAGTGGGGGGGACAGGGGCCGTGGTGGCTACACCTTC; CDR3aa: CASSGGDRGRGGYTF
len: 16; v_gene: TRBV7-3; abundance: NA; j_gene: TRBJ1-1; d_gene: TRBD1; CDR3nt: TGTGCCAGCCCTCGAGGGGGACAGGGTGCGTACACTGAAGCTTTCTTT; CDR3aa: CASPRGGQGAYTEAFF
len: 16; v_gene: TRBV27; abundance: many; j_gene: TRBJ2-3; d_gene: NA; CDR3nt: TGTGCCAGCAGTTCCGTAGAAACTAACAGGGTTGGTACGCAGTATTTT; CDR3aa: CASSSVETNRVGTQYF
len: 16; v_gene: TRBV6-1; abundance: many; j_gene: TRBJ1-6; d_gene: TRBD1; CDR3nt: TGTGCCAGCAGTCGAACGGGACAGGGGGGAAATTCACCCCTCCACTTT; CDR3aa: CASSRTGQGGNSPLHF
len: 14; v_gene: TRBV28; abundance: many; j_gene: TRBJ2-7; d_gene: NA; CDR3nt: TGTGCCAGCATCGGCGGTAAGCGCTCCTACGAGCAGTACTTC; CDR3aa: CASIGGKRSYEQYF
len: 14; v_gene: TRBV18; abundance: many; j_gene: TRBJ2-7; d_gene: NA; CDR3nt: TGTGCCAGCTCACGTGAGGGAACCTACTACGAGCAGTACTTC; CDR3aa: CASSREGTYYEQYF
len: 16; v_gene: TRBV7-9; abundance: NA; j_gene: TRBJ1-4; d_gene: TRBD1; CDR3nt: TGTGCCAGCAGCTCAACAGGGGTTGCAACTAATGAAAAACTGTTTTTT; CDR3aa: CASSSTGVATNEKLFF
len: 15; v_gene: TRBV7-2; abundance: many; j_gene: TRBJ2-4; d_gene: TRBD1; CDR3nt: TGTGCCAGCAGCATAACAGGGGGCGTTTTAAACATTCAGTACTTC; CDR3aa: CASSITGGVLNIQYF
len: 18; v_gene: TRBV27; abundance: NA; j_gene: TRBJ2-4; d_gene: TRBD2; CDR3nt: TGTGCCAGCAGTCCCACTATAGCGGGAGGGCCGGCCAAAAACATTCAGTACTTC; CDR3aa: CASSPTIAGGPAKNIQYF
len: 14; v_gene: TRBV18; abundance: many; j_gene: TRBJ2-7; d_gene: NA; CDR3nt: TGTGCCAGCTCAAGAGGACAGGAGGGCTACGAGCAGTACTTC; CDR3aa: CASSRGQEGYEQYF
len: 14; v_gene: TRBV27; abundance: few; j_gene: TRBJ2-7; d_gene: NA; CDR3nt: TGTGCCAGCAGTTTATCGCCCCTAGGGGGCGAGCAGTACTTC; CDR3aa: CASSLSPLGGEQYF
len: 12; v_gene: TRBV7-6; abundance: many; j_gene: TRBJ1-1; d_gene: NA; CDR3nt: TGTGCCAGCAGCTCTTTCGGCACTGAAGCTTTCTTT; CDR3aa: CASSSFGTEAFF
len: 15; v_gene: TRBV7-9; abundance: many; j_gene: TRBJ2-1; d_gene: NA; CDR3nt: TGTGCCAGCAGCCCCGCGGGGACGGTTCGAAATGAGCAGTTCTTC; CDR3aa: CASSPAGTVRNEQFF
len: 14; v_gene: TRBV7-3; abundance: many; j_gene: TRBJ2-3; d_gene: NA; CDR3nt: TGTGCCAGCAGCCTAACAGGAGGCACAGATACGCAGTATTTT; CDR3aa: CASSLTGGTDTQYF
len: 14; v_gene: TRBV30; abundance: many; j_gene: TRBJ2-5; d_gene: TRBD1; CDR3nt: TGTGCCTGGAGCCCCAGGGGGATGCAAGAGACCCAGTACTTC; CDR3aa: CAWSPRGMQETQYF
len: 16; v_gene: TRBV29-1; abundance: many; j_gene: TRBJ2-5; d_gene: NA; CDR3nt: TGCAGCGTTGGCCCCATACAGTACTCTTTCCAAGAGACCCAGTACTTC; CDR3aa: CSVGPIQYSFQETQYF
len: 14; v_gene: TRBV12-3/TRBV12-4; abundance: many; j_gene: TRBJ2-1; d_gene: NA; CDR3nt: TGTGCCAGCAGTCCGGGACCAGGAGAGAATGAGCAGTTCTTC; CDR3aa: CASSPGPGENEQFF
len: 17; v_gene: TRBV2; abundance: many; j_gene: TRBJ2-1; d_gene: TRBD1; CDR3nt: TGTGCCAGCAGTGAAATGATCGGGACAGGGGTCGACAATGAGCAGTTCTTC; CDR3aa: CASSEMIGTGVDNEQFF
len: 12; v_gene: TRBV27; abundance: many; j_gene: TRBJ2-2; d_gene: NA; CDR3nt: TGTGCCAGCAGTTTTTCGACCGGGGAGCTGTTTTTT; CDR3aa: CASSFSTGELFF
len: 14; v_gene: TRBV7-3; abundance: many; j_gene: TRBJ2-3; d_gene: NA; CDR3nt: TGTGCCAGCAGCTGGGGAGGTGGGTCAGATACGCAGTATTTT; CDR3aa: CASSWGGGSDTQYF
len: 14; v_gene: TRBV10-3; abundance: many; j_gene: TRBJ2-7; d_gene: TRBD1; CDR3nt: TGTGCCATCAGAGTTACGACAGGGGGCGGCGAGCAGTACTTC; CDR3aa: CAIRVTTGGGEQYF